This T cell receptor beta chain emerged from a study of cytomegalovirus exposure and HLA in healthy donors. General study findings and limits: In a later analysis, V- and J-gene trimming of beta chains associated with a DCLRE1C missense variant, replicated independently. The sole available immune exposure information was CMV serostatus.

Turning to this clone: Its antigen remains unidentified.

The junction had 13 bases not matched to a gene; V was cut back by 5 bases and J by 0 bases. Germline V gene sequence: CDR1 MGHRA, CDR2 YSYEKL. CDR3 length: 18 amino acids. PCR amplification relied on 60 Vbeta primers (plus 13 Jbeta primers). Using immunoSEQ multiplex PCR, the repertoire was profiled, and TCRdb retains in-frame clones only, with some absent. Among approximately 80,000 clones listed, roughly 61% were seen once. The sequencing sample was made of PBMCs. The V and J genes are TRBV4-1 and TRBJ2-3; 8 bases map to TRBD1. This clonotype originated in a woman aged 40 to 50 in good health and CMV-seropositive. The CDR3 here is CASSSIYSGQGSTDTQYF. CDR3 nucleotide sequence: TGCGCCAGCAGCTCCATTTACTCCGGACAGGGAAGCACAGATACGCAGTATTTT.